The TCR beta chain described here comes from a study of blood T cell repertoires in COVID-19. Study-wide background: Italy, Spain and the United States were the sources of the convalescent and acute COVID-19 samples. In each case, the material was cDNA or gDNA derived from T cells, B-cell-depleted T cells, or PBMCs.

In the original analysis: Researchers report that nucleated cell counts were estimated from reference gene primer amplification. Using immunoSEQ multiplex PCR, the repertoire was profiled, and TCRdb retains in-frame clones only, with some absent. V, J and clone size are taken as reported in that table, and D and trimming were inferred from the DNA itself. The data show under 150,000 clones, approximately 85% seen once. The CDR3 has 16 amino acids. Trimming removed 3 bases at V and 0 bases at J, with 12 bases between. The germline V gene encodes CDR1 SGHRS and CDR2 YFSETQ. Seattle enrolled patients during active infection and tracked them longitudinally.

V and J are TRBV5-1 and TRBJ1-4; D remains ambiguous. This TCR was sampled from a woman aged 55-70 years with COVID-19, enrolled during active disease. The sequencing input was peripheral blood. The CDR3 DNA is TGCGCCAGCAGCTCGGGAAGGGTTGCAACTAATGAAAAACTGTTTTTT. Translated: CASSSGRVATNEKLFF.